The 20 T cell receptor beta chains reported below all come from one sample, sequenced in a study of blood T cell repertoires in COVID-19. The repertoire was sequenced with immunoSEQ multiplex PCR; TCRdb's copy has only in-frame clones and lacks some. The data show fewer than 300,000 clones, with over 75% seen just once and approximately 9% held by the top ten. Sequencing was carried out using peripheral blood. These receptors were collected from a human donor in a cohort sampled during active COVID-19.

CDR3 bases: TGTGCCAGCAGCTTAACCCCGGGACTAGCGGGTAGCACAGATACGCAGTATTTT. Protein sequence: CASSLTPGLAGSTDTQYF. The chain uses TRBV13 and TRBJ2-3, with 12 positions matching TRBD2. Germline V CDR1 and CDR2: PRHDT, FYEKMQ (reference sequence). V shed 2 bases, J shed 0 bases, and the junction held 6 bases outside the gene matches. This CDR3 has 18 amino acids.

The chain recombines TRBV5-1 with TRBJ1-1, with a tentative D call TRBD1 (6 bases). Trimming stripped 2 bases from V and 5 bases from J, with 16 bases between. In germline, CDR1 is SGHRS, CDR2 YFSETQ. The CDR3 runs to 15 residues. The CDR3 spells CASSLTTGRGTEAFF. As DNA, the CDR3 is TGCGCCAGCAGCTTAACGACAGGACGAGGGACTGAAGCTTTCTTT.

In DNA form, the CDR3 reads TGTGCCAGCAGTGGTTCGGACAGGGGAAATTCACCCCTCCACTTT. This translates into CASSGSDRGNSPLHF. The chain joins TRBV6-4 to TRBJ1-6; 9 bases fit TRBD1. There are 15 residues in the CDR3. Germline loops: CDR1 MRHNA, CDR2 SNTAGT. Trimming took 4 bases from V and 7 from J; bases not matched to a gene: 5.

The chain carries TRBV7-9 and TRBJ2-7; D not certain. Germline CDR1 and CDR2: SEHNR and FQNEAQ (reference sequence). The CDR3 runs to 11 residues. The germline V and J ends were trimmed by 3 bases and 6 bases, with 6 bases remaining between them. CDR3 sequence: CASSLPGEQYF. The CDR3 bases are TGTGCCAGCAGCTTGCCCGGCGAGCAGTACTTC.

This chain connects TRBV12-3 or TRBV12-4 to TRBJ2-5, with TRBD2 matching 11 bases. Germline trimming cut 8 bases from V and 11 bases from J; bases unmatched to any gene: 7. There are 12 residues in the CDR3. The CDR3 loop is CASCILAGVQYF. For the CDR3, the DNA is TGTGCCAGCTGCATACTAGCGGGAGTACAGTACTTC.

This clone has just one count. The gene calls are TRBV11-2 and TRBJ2-7; D gene unclear. The CDR3 contains 16 residues. The germline CDR1 and CDR2 sequences are SGHAT and FQNNGV. The V end lost 2 bases, the J end lost 0 bases, and 14 bases lay between the germline ends. CDR3 sequence reads: CASSLPDWFSSYEQYF. In nucleotides, the CDR3 is TGTGCCAGCAGCTTACCTGACTGGTTCAGCTCCTACGAGCAGTACTTC.

As concerns this clone: Other nucleotide sequences from this sample produce the same CDR3. J is TRBJ2-7 and V is TRBV6-2 or TRBV6-3; D gene uncertain. CDR3 length equals 11 residues. V lost 6 bases to trimming and J lost 2 bases, with 5 bases between them. The germline V gene has CDR1 MNHEY and CDR2 SVGEGT. The CDR3 region is CASSLTYEQYF. CDR3 DNA: TGTGCCAGCAGCCTCACCTACGAGCAGTACTTC.

In DNA, the CDR3 is TGTGCCAGAAGCGTGGCCGGGTCGGAGGCGAGGAATGAGCAGTTCTTC. Translated: CARSVAGSEARNEQFF. The V and J genes are TRBV5-3 and TRBJ2-1, with D maybe TRBD2 (5 bases). TRBV5-3 is treated as an ORF (open reading frame) with a function not yet certain. The CDR3 extends over 16 amino acids. V was trimmed by 4 bases and J by 7 bases, leaving 21 bases between them.

The V gene is TRBV15, the J gene TRBJ2-1, with D perhaps matching TRBD2 (5 bases). CDR3 size: 13 residues. Deletions cut 8 bases from V and 7 bases from J, with 15 bases between. The germline gives CDR1 LNHNV, CDR2 YYDKDF (reference sequence). CDR3 loop: CATVLVSENEQFF. DNA for the CDR3: TGTGCCACCGTACTAGTTTCTGAAAATGAGCAGTTCTTC. Supplemented by reference TRBV15 and TRBJ2-1, the full variable domain reads DAMVIQNPRYQVTQFGKPVTLSCSQTLNHNVMYWYQQKSSQAPKLLFHYYDKDFNNEADTPDNFQSRRPNTSFCFLDIRSPGLGDTAMYLCATVLVSENEQFFGPGTRLTVL.

The chain is built from TRBV7-9 and TRBJ1-1, with 7 bases matching TRBD1. This CDR3 contains 13 residues. V trimming: 6 bases; J trimming: 4 bases; junction bases outside the gene matches: 5. Germline-derived CDR1 and CDR2 are SEHNR and FQNEAQ (reference sequence). CDR3 DNA sequence: TGTGCCAGCAGGACCTCAGGGGGCACTGAAGCTTTCTTT. This encodes CASRTSGGTEAFF. The full variable domain, in which reference TRBV7-9 and TRBJ1-1 provide the parts outside the CDR3, is DTGVSQNPRHKITKRGQNVTFRCDPISEHNRLYWYRQTLGQGPEFLTYFQNEAQLEKSRLLSDRFSAERPKGSFSTLEIQRTEQGDSAMYLCASRTSGGTEAFFGQGTRLTVV.

The V gene is TRBV27, the J gene TRBJ2-5; 8 bases match TRBD2. The CDR3 runs to 15 residues. CDR1 is MNHEY, CDR2 SMNVEV, per germline (reference sequence). Trimming removed 10 bases from V and 4 bases from J; junction bases left unmatched: 14. CDR3 in DNA: TGTGCCATCGGCCGGTCAAGCGGGAGCGGAGAGACCCAGTACTTC. Protein sequence: CAIGRSSGSGETQYF.

This clone has just one count. CDR3 DNA sequence: TGTGCCAGCAGTTTATTCGGGACCGGGGAGCTGTTTTTT. This gives the protein CASSLFGTGELFF. The rearrangement links TRBV27 to TRBJ2-2, with unresolved D. The germline CDR1 and CDR2 sequences are MNHEY and SMNVEV (reference sequence). The V end was cut by 1 base, the J end by 5 bases, with 5 bases between. The CDR3 length is 13 residues.

The V gene is TRBV11-2, the J gene TRBJ2-3, with a possible D match to TRBD1 (7 bases). The CDR3 sequence is 16 residues long. Germline CDR1 SGHAT, CDR2 FQNNGV. Trimming stripped 5 bases from V and 5 bases from J, with 20 bases between. In DNA, the CDR3 is TGTGCCAGCAGCGCTCCTCCAGGGGGGAGTATAGATACGCAGTATTTT. It yields the protein CASSAPPGGSIDTQYF.

The chain carries TRBV6-2 or TRBV6-3 and TRBJ2-1; TRBD2 is a possible D gene (6 bases). The CDR3 runs 14 residues. The V gene's germline CDR1 is MNHEY and CDR2 SVGEGT. V dropped 4 bases and J dropped 3 bases, with 10 bases sitting between them. The CDR3 DNA is TGTGCCAGCAGTTGGCGGGGAAACTACAATGAGCAGTTCTTC. Residues: CASSWRGNYNEQFF.

V is TRBV4-1 and J is TRBJ2-5; perhaps TRBD1 as D (5 bases). The germline gives CDR1 MGHRA, CDR2 YSYEKL. The germline V and J ends were trimmed by 2 bases and 4 bases, with 8 bases remaining between them. The CDR3 is made up of 13 amino acids. The CDR3 bases are TGCGCCAGCAGCCAAAGTGACAGAGAGACCCAGTACTTC. Translated, it gives CASSQSDRETQYF.

This sequence joins TRBV19 and TRBJ2-7, with a tentative D call TRBD1 (5 bases). The CDR3 is 15 residues long. V was shortened by 1 base and J by 4 bases, with 14 bases between the two germline ends. Germline-derived CDR1 and CDR2 are LNHDA and SQIVND (reference sequence). CDR3 DNA sequence: TGTGCCAGTAGTATAGCTTCAGGGCAAATATACGAGCAGTACTTC. This translates into CASSIASGQIYEQYF.

The V call is TRBV5-6, the J call TRBJ1-2; 10 bases match TRBD1. With V trimmed by 4 bases and J by 2 bases, 2 bases remained unmatched. Germline CDR1 SGHDT, CDR2 YYEEEE. This CDR3 comprises 14 residues. The CDR3 region has the DNA TGTGCCAGCAGCGCGGGACAGGGGAACTATGGCTACACCTTC. Translating it yields CASSAGQGNYGYTF.

This rearrangement joins TRBV5-1 to TRBJ1-3; D unresolved. CDR1 is SGHRS and CDR2 is YFSETQ in the germline V gene. V shed 0 bases and J shed 0 bases, with 4 bases lying between them. The CDR3 sequence is 14 residues long. This CDR3 reads CASSLDGSGNTIYF. Written as DNA, the CDR3 is TGCGCCAGCAGCTTGGACGGCTCTGGAAACACCATATATTTT.

V usage is TRBV4-3 and J usage is TRBJ1-4, with 9 bases identical to TRBD1. Germline values: CDR1 LGHNA, CDR2 YSLEER. This CDR3 is built from 18 residues. The V and J ends lost 1 base and 5 bases, in that order; junction bases with no gene match: 11. The CDR3 nucleotides are TGCGCCAGCAGCCAAGGCGTAACAGGGGGCGCCAGGAATGAAAAACTGTTTTTT. Protein sequence: CASSQGVTGGARNEKLFF.

This clone was seen once. In nucleotides, the CDR3 is TGTGCCAGCAGCCCCGGGACTAGCGGGTCCGATACGCAGTATTTT. It yields the protein CASSPGTSGSDTQYF. V gene TRBV5-4 combines with J gene TRBJ2-3, with 12 bases aligning to TRBD2. Germline trimming cut 4 bases from V and 6 bases from J; bases unmatched to any gene: 6. CDR1 and CDR2 from the germline V gene are SGHNT and YYREEE (reference sequence). The CDR3 contains 15 residues.